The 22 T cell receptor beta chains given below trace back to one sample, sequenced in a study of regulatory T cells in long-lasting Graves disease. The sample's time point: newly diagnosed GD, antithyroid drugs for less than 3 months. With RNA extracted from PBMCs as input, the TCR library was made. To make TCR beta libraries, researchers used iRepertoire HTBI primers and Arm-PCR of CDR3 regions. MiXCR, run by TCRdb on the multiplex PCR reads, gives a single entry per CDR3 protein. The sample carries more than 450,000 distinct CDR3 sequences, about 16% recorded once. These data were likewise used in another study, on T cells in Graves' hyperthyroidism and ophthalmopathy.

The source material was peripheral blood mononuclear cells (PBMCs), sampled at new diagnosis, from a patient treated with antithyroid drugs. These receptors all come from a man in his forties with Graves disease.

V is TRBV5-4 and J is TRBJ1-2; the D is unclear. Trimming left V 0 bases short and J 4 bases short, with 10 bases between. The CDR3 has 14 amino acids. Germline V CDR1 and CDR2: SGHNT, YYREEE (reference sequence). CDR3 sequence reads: CASSLEAGPYGYTF. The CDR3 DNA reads TGTGCCAGCAGCTTGGAGGCAGGACCCTATGGCTACACCTTC. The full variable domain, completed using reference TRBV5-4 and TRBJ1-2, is ETGVTQSPTHLIKTRGQQVTLRCSSQSGHNTVSWYQQALGQGPQFIFQYYREEENGRGNFPPRFSGLQFPNYSSELNVNALELDDSALYLCASSLEAGPYGYTFGSGTRLTVV.

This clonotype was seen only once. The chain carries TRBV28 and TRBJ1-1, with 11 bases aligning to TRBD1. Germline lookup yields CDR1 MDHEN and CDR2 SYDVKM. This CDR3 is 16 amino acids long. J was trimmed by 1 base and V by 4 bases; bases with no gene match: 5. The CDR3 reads CASSSRTGGTNTEAFF. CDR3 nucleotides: TGTGCCAGCAGTTCGAGGACAGGGGGCACGAACACTGAAGCTTTCTTT.

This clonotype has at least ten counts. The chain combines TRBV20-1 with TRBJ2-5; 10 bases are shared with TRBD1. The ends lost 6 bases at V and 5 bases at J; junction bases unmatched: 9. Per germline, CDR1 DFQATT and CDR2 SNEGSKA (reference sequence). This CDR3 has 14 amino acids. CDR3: CSAHDRGRGETQYF. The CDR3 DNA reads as TGCAGTGCCCATGACAGGGGGCGCGGGGAGACCCAGTACTTC.

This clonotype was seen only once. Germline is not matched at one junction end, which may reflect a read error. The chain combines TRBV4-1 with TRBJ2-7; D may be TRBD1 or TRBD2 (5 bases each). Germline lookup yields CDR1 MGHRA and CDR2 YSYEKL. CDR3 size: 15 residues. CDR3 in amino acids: CASSHRDGSSYEQYF. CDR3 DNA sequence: TGTGCCAGCAGCCATCGGGACGGCAGCTCCTACGAGCAGTACTTC.

The DNA for the CDR3 is TGTGCCAGCAGAGAATTAGGGTTACGCGGGACCCAAGGGGGTGAGCAGTTCTTC. This gives the protein CASRELGLRGTQGGEQFF. This sequence joins TRBV27 and TRBJ2-1; D is tentatively TRBD1 or TRBD2 (6 bases each). V was shortened by 6 bases and J by 9 bases, with 30 bases between the two germline ends. Germline CDR1 is MNHEY and CDR2 is SMNVEV (reference sequence). The CDR3 is 18 residues long.

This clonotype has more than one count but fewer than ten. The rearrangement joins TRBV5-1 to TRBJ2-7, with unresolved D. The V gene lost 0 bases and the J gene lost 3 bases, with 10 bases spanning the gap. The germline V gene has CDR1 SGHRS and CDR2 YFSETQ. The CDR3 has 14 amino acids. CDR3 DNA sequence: TGCGCCAGCAGCTTGGTGGCGTCTGACTACGAGCAGTACTTC. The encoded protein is CASSLVASDYEQYF.

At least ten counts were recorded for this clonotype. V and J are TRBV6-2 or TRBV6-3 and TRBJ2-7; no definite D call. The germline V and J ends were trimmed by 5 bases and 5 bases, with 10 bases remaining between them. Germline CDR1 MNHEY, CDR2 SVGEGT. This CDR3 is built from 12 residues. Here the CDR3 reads CASSVGEDEQYF. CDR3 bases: TGTGCCAGCAGTGTAGGTGAGGACGAGCAGTACTTC.

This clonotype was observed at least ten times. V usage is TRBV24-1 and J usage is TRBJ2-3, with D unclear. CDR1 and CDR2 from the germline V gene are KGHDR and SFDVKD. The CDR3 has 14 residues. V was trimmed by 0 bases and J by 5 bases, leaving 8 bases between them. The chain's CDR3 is CATSDLTTQDTQYF. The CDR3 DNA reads TGTGCCACCAGTGATTTGACGACACAAGATACGCAGTATTTT.

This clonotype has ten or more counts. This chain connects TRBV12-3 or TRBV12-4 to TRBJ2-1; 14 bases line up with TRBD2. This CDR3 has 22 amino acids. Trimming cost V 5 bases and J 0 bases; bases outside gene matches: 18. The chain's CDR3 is CASSRPDRTSGRSISSYNEQFF. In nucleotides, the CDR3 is TGTGCCAGCAGTCGTCCCGACAGGACTAGCGGGAGGTCCATTAGCTCCTACAATGAGCAGTTCTTC.

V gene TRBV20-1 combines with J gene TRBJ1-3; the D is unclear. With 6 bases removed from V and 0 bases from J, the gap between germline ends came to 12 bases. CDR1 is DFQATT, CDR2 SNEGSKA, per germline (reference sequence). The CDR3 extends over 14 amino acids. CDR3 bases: TGCAGTGCCCATCGCATGAGCTCTGGAAACACCATATATTTT. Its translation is CSAHRMSSGNTIYF.

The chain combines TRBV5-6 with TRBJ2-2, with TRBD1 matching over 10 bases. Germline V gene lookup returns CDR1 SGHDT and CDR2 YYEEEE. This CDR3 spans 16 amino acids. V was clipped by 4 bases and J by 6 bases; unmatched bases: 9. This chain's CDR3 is CASSPLRQGASGELFF. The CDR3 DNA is TGTGCCAGCAGCCCACTTCGACAGGGGGCATCCGGGGAGCTGTTTTTT.

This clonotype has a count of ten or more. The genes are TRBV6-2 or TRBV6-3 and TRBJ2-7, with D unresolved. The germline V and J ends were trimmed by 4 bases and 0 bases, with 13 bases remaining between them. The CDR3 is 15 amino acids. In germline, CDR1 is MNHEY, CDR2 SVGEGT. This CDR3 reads CASSSPTLNSYEQYF. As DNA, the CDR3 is TGTGCCAGCAGTTCTCCCACCCTTAACTCCTACGAGCAGTACTTC.

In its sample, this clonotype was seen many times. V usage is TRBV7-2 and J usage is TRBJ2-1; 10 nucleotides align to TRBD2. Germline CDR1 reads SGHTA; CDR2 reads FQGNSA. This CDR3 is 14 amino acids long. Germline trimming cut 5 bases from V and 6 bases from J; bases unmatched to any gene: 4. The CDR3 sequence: CASSTWTSGNEQFF. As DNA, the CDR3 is TGTGCCAGCAGCACATGGACTAGCGGCAATGAGCAGTTCTTC.

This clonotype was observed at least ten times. The CDR3 region has the DNA TGCGCCAGCAGTAGGGACCAGTACTACAATGAGCAGTTCTTC. Protein product: CASSRDQYYNEQFF. This chain links TRBV5-1 with TRBJ2-1; either TRBD1 or TRBD2 may supply D (5 bases each). The length of the CDR3 is 14 residues. From germline, CDR1 is SGHRS and CDR2 YFSETQ. Trimming removed 5 bases at V and 3 bases at J, with 12 bases between.

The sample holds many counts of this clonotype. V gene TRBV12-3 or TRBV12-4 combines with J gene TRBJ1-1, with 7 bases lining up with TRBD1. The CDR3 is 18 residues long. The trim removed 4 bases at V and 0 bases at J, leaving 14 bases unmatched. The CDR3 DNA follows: TGTGCCAGCAGTTGGGATACCGGGACAGATAGATTGAACACTGAAGCTTTCTTT. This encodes CASSWDTGTDRLNTEAFF.

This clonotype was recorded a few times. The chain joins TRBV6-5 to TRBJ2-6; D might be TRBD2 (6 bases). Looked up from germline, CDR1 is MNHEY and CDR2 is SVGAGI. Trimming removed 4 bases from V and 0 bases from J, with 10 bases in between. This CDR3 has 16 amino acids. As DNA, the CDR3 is TGTGCCAGCAGTTCTCCCGGGGGCTCTGGGGCCAACGTCCTGACTTTC. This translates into CASSSPGGSGANVLTF.

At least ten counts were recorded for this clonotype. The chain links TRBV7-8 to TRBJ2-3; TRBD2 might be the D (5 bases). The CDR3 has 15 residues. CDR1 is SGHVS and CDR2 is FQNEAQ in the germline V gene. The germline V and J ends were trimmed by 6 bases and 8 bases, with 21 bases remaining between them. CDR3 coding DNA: TGTGCCAGCAGTCAAGACTGGGCTAGCTTTATTACGCAGTATTTT. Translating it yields CASSQDWASFITQYF.

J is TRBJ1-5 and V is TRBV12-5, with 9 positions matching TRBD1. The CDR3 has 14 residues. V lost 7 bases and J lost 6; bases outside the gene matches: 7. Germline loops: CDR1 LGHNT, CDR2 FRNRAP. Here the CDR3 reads CASVLQGALQPQHF. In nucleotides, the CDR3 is TGTGCTAGTGTCCTACAGGGGGCCCTTCAGCCCCAGCATTTT.

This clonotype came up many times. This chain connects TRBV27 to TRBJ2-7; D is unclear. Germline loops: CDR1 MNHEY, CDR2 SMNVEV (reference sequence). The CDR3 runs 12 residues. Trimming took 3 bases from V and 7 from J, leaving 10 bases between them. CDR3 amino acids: CASSFPLGEQYF. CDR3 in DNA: TGTGCCAGCAGTTTCCCCTTGGGGGAGCAGTACTTC.

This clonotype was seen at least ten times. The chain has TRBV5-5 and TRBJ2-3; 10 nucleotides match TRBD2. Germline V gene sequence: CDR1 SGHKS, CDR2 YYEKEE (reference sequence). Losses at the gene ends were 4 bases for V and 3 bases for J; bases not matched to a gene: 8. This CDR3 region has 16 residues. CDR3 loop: CASSLSGTSATDTQYF. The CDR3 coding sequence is TGTGCCAGCAGCCTAAGTGGGACTAGCGCTACAGATACGCAGTATTTT.

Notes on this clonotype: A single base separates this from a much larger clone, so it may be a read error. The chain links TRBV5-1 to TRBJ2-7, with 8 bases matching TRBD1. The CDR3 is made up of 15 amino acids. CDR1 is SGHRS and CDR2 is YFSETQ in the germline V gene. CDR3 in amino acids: CASSLLQGESYGQYF. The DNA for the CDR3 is TGCGCCAGCAGCTTGCTACAGGGGGAATCCTACGGGCAGTACTTC.

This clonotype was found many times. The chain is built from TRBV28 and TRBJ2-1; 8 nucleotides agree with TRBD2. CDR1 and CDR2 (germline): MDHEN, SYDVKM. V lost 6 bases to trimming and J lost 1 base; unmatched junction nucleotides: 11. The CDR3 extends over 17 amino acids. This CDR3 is CASREYGAGDSYNEQFF. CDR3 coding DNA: TGTGCCAGCAGAGAGTACGGAGCGGGAGATTCCTACAATGAGCAGTTCTTC.